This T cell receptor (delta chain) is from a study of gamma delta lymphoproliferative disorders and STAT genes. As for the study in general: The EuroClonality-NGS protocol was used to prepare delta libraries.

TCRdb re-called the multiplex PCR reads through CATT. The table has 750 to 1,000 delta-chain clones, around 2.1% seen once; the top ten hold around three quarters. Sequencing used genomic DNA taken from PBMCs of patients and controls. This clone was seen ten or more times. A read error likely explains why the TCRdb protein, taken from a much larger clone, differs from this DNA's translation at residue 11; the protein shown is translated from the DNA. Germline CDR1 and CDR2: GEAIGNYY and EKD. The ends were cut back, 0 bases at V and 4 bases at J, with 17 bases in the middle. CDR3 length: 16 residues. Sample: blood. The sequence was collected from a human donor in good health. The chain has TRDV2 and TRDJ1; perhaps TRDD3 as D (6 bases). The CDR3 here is CACDTVGGGANDKLIF. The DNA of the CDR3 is TGTGCCTGTGACACCGTCGGTGGGGGGGCCAACGATAAACTCATCTTT.